A single sample is the source of the 24 T cell receptor beta chains below, sequenced in a study of graft-versus-host responses after intestinal transplantation. The repertoire was sequenced with immunoSEQ multiplex PCR; TCRdb's copy has only in-frame clones and lacks some. The data contain 4,000 to 5,500 clones, about 80% of them seen just once; the ten biggest clones take up roughly 8%. The starting material, graft tissue, was processed to release intraepithelial and lamina propria lymphocytes. Material: ileum tissue, obtained about 130 days after intestinal transplantation. These receptors were obtained from a human patient who received an intestinal transplant, so some T cells may come from the graft donor.

This chain uses TRBV18 with TRBJ2-5; 7 bases are shared with TRBD1. The germline V gene encodes CDR1 KGHSH and CDR2 LQKENI. Germline trimming cut 6 bases from V and 11 bases from J; bases unmatched to any gene: 18. The CDR3 sequence is 15 residues long. CDR3 bases: TGTGCCAGCTCGCCGTACAGGGGAATGAGGTGGGAGCAGTACTTC. It is translated as CASSPYRGMRWEQYF.

DNA for the CDR3: TGCACCAGCAGCGGCCGATCCCGGGACGAGCAGTACTTC. Residues: CTSSGRSRDEQYF. This chain uses TRBV1 with TRBJ2-7; TRBD2 is the table's D call and was not checked against the DNA. TRBV1 is a recognized pseudogene. The CDR3 extends over 13 amino acids.

This clone came up once. The chain recombines TRBV15 with TRBJ2-7; no definite D call. CDR1 and CDR2 (germline): LNHNV, YYDKDF (reference sequence). V lost 3 bases and J 3 bases, leaving 18 bases between the germline ends. The length of the CDR3 is 16 residues. CDR3 region: CATSSHRHSLLYEQYF. The DNA of the CDR3 is TGTGCCACCAGCAGTCATCGGCATAGCCTCCTCTACGAGCAGTACTTC.

The V call is TRBV7-2, the J call TRBJ2-7; TRBD2 matches at 12 bases. The J segment lost 1 base and the V segment lost 5 bases, leaving 6 bases of the junction unmatched. The CDR3 contains 16 residues. Germline CDR1 SGHTA, CDR2 FQGNSA. DNA for the CDR3: TGTGCCAGCAGCAAACTAGCGGGAGGCGGATCCTACGAGCAGTACTTC. Amino acids: CASSKLAGGGSYEQYF.

This clone was seen only a few times. The CDR3 region has the DNA TGTGCCAGCAGTCCTAGTCTAGCGGGATCCCCGTTCTTC. It is translated as CASSPSLAGSPFF. The chain has TRBV7-6 and TRBJ2-1, with 9 bases identical to TRBD2. V gave up 6 bases and J gave up 15 bases; unmatched junction bases: 12. Germline V gene sequence: CDR1 SGHVS, CDR2 FNYEAQ. CDR3 length: 13 residues.

CDR3 residues: CASKTYEQYF. CDR3 coding DNA: TGTGCCAGCAAGACCTACGAGCAGTACTTC. This chain uses TRBV6-1 with TRBJ2-7; D gene uncertain. In germline, CDR1 is MNHNS, CDR2 SASEGT. The CDR3 extends over 10 amino acids. The ends were cut back, 7 bases at V and 2 bases at J, with 3 bases in the middle.

The V call is TRBV4-2, the J call TRBJ2-1, with D uncertain. Per germline, CDR1 LGHNA and CDR2 YNFKEQ. Trimming cost V 5 bases and J 0 bases, with 11 bases left between them. The CDR3 has 15 amino acids. The CDR3 nucleotides read TGTGCCAGCAGCTTCATGGAAGGCTCCTACAATGAGCAGTTCTTC. Its protein product is CASSFMEGSYNEQFF.

J is TRBJ2-2 and V is TRBV7-3; 8 nucleotides match TRBD2. The V segment lost 2 bases and the J segment 5 bases; nucleotides outside the gene matches: 4. Germline lookup yields CDR1 SGHTA and CDR2 FQGTGA. The CDR3 covers 15 residues. CDR3 DNA sequence: TGTGCCAGCAGCTTAGGGGGACTAGGGACCGGGGAGCTGTTTTTT. Translating it yields CASSLGGLGTGELFF.

This chain links TRBV19 with TRBJ2-5; D remains unclear. The end of the DNA fits TRBJ2-7 better, so the J call may be wrong. The length of the CDR3 is 15 residues. Germline lookup yields CDR1 LNHDA and CDR2 SQIVND (reference sequence). The CDR3 nucleotides are TGTGCCACCTCCCCTGGTGAAGGATTTTCCTACGAGCAGTACTTC. It codes for CATSPGEGFSYEQYF.

The V call is TRBV6-4, the J call TRBJ2-7; D perhaps matches TRBD2 (5 bases). Germline V CDR1 and CDR2: MRHNA, SNTAGT. The CDR3 covers 12 residues. V was shortened by 0 bases and J by 11 bases, with 11 bases between the two germline ends. The CDR3 loop reads CASSDSRTAEYF. CDR3 coding DNA: TGTGCCAGCAGTGACTCTCGGACTGCGGAGTACTTC.

The chain joins TRBV6-1 to TRBJ2-7; D is undetermined. V was trimmed by 7 bases and J by 6 bases, leaving 19 bases between them. This CDR3 has 14 amino acids. CDR1 MNHNS and CDR2 SASEGT come from the germline V gene. CDR3 sequence reads: CASTVPGPLSEQYF. DNA of the CDR3: TGTGCCAGCACGGTCCCTGGCCCACTCTCCGAGCAGTACTTC.

This rearrangement joins TRBV4-2 to TRBJ1-4; tentatively, D is TRBD1 (6 bases). V lost 2 bases, J lost 7 bases, and 11 bases lay in between. Germline-derived CDR1 and CDR2 are LGHNA and YNFKEQ. CDR3 length equals 14 residues. The CDR3, as DNA: TGTGCCAGCAGCCAACCGAGGGGGGGTGAAAAACTGTTTTTT. Translated, it gives CASSQPRGGEKLFF.

CDR3 in DNA: TGTGCCAGTAATTTATCCGGGACAGGGAATCAGCCCCAGCATTTT. As protein: CASNLSGTGNQPQHF. This rearrangement joins TRBV19 to TRBJ1-5; 9 nucleotides align to TRBD1. The CDR3 sequence is 15 residues long. V was clipped by 7 bases and J by 4 bases; unmatched bases: 8. Germline CDR1 and CDR2: LNHDA and SQIVND (reference sequence).

The rearrangement uses TRBV5-1 and TRBJ1-2; D perhaps matches TRBD1 (6 bases). Germline assignment: CDR1 SGHRS and CDR2 YFSETQ. This CDR3 spans 14 amino acids. Trimming removed 0 bases from V and 5 bases from J, with 11 bases in between. The CDR3 is CASSLGGGDYGYTF. As DNA, the CDR3 is TGCGCCAGCAGCTTGGGCGGGGGCGATTATGGCTACACCTTC.

This clone was seen once. The chain uses TRBV30 and TRBJ2-7; 9 bases are shared with TRBD2. The CDR3 is 13 amino acids. Looked up from germline, CDR1 is GTSNPN and CDR2 is SVGIG (reference sequence). V dropped 4 bases and J dropped 9; count of bases not matched to a gene: 10. CDR3 DNA: TGTGCCTGGAACGCGGGAGGGCCTCTCGTGCAGTACTTC. Its translation: CAWNAGGPLVQYF.

The gene calls are TRBV6-4 and TRBJ2-1, with D possibly being TRBD1 or TRBD2 (6 bases each). The CDR3 spans 16 residues. The germline V gene encodes CDR1 MRHNA and CDR2 SNTAGT. V lost 0 bases and J lost 0, with 9 bases in between. The CDR3 reads CASSDSGGGSYNEQFF. CDR3 coding DNA: TGTGCCAGCAGTGACTCAGGGGGAGGCTCCTACAATGAGCAGTTCTTC.

V usage is TRBV25-1 and J usage is TRBJ2-1; the D gene could be TRBD1 or TRBD2 (5 bases each). Trimming removed 7 bases at V and 2 bases at J, with 9 bases between. Germline V gene sequence: CDR1 MGHDK, CDR2 SYGVNS. This CDR3 has 13 amino acids. The CDR3 DNA sequence: TGTGCCAGCATGGGGGAAGCCTACAATGAGCAGTTCTTC. Its translation is CASMGEAYNEQFF.

The V call is TRBV4-1, the J call TRBJ2-5; 13 bases are shared with TRBD2. Gene TRBJ2-7 matches the end of the DNA better, so the J call may be wrong. Germline assignment: CDR1 MGHRA and CDR2 YSYEKL. The CDR3 runs to 15 residues. In DNA, the CDR3 is TGCGCCAGCAGCCAAGCCCGACTAGCGGGAGGCGAGCAGTACTTC. This sequence encodes CASSQARLAGGEQYF.

The chain recombines TRBV10-1 with TRBJ1-1, with TRBD1 identical over 10 bases. The CDR3 is 16 amino acids. The germline CDR1 and CDR2 sequences are WNHNN and SYGVQD (reference sequence). V was clipped by 5 bases and J by 4 bases; unmatched bases: 10. The CDR3 sequence: CASSPLPGQGPTEAFF. The CDR3 DNA reads as TGCGCCAGCAGTCCCCTACCGGGACAGGGGCCCACTGAAGCTTTCTTT.

The rearrangement joins TRBV9 to TRBJ2-5; a weak D match, TRBD1 (5 bases). The J call may not be correct, given that the DNA end is closer to TRBJ2-7. The CDR3 runs 14 residues. Germline V gene lookup returns CDR1 SGDLS and CDR2 YYNGEE. The CDR3 loop is CASSADSFPYEQYF. CDR3 coding DNA: TGTGCCAGCAGCGCCGACAGTTTCCCCTACGAGCAGTACTTC.

The CDR3 sequence is CASSRLAGNTGELFF. The DNA for the CDR3 is TGTGCCAGCAGCCGATTGGCGGGAAACACCGGGGAGCTGTTTTTT. V is TRBV7-9 and J is TRBJ2-2; D is possibly TRBD2 (6 bases). The CDR3 loop spans 15 amino acids. Germline V gives CDR1 SEHNR, CDR2 FQNEAQ (reference sequence). V lost 5 bases to trimming and J lost 2 bases, with 12 bases between them.

This clone was detected only once. The CDR3 region is CASSQPLRGNYGYTF. The DNA of the CDR3 is TGCGCCAGCAGCCAACCGCTACGGGGGAACTATGGCTACACCTTC. This sequence joins TRBV4-1 and TRBJ1-2, with D perhaps matching TRBD1 (5 bases). Trimming stripped 2 bases from V and 2 bases from J, with 12 bases between. This CDR3 is 15 amino acids long. The V gene's germline CDR1 is MGHRA and CDR2 YSYEKL.

The chain recombines TRBV2 with TRBJ2-3, with TRBD2 matching 10 bases. Trimming cost V 8 bases and J 2 bases; bases outside gene matches: 4. CDR3 length: 14 amino acids. Germline V gene data show CDR1 as SNHLY and CDR2 as FYNNEI. The CDR3 nucleotides read TGTGCCAGCCAAAGCGGGGGGGTCACAGATACGCAGTATTTT. It specifies CASQSGGVTDTQYF.

V is TRBV19 and J is TRBJ2-7; the match to TRBD1 covers 8 bases. The germline V gene encodes CDR1 LNHDA and CDR2 SQIVND (reference sequence). V shed 0 bases and J 3 bases; nucleotides not matched to a gene: 4. The CDR3 totals 15 residues. CDR3 sequence: CASSIDGTGRYEQYF. CDR3 in DNA: TGTGCCAGTAGTATAGATGGGACAGGACGCTACGAGCAGTACTTC.